The 11 T cell receptor beta chains given below trace back to one sample, sequenced in a study of beta chain features in type 1 diabetes. The study's findings and limits: Type 1 diabetes patients showed a moderate but significant shortening of TCRB CDR3s in all four CD4+ subsets.

Reverse transcription of all isolated RNA meant that expressed TCRB transcripts were sequenced. The table came from immunoSEQ multiplex PCR; TCRdb's copy has only in-frame clones and leaves some out. Of hundreds of thousands of clones detected, more than 12% appear once; the ten largest clones hold approximately 0.043%. These receptors' targets are unknown. The sequenced material came from naive CD4+ T cells from blood. Receptors were obtained from a man aged 18 to 29 with type 1 diabetes.

This clone has just a few counts. The chain employs TRBV5-4 and TRBJ2-1; TRBD2 is a possible D gene (5 bases). The V gene's germline CDR1 is SGHNT and CDR2 YYREEE (reference sequence). Trimming pared 5 bases from V and 8 bases from J, leaving 17 bases between. The CDR3 contains 14 residues. CDR3 amino acids: CASSAPGFRHEQFF. CDR3 DNA sequence: TGTGCCAGCAGTGCTCCGGGATTCAGGCATGAGCAGTTCTTC.

The chain recombines TRBV30 with TRBJ1-1; no firm D call. CDR3 length: 13 residues. The ends were cut back, 0 bases at V and 3 bases at J, with 8 bases in the middle. Germline lookup yields CDR1 GTSNPN and CDR2 SVGIG (reference sequence). The CDR3 DNA reads as TGTGCCTGGAGTGTCCATACCTACACTGAAGCTTTCTTT. Its translation: CAWSVHTYTEAFF.

As regards this clone: This sample also contains other DNA sequences that code for the same CDR3. The CDR3 DNA follows: TGCAGTGCTAGAAACAATGAGCAGTTCTTC. This encodes CSARNNEQFF. The chain employs TRBV20-1 and TRBJ2-1; D call uncertain. Trimming took 2 bases from V and 5 from J, leaving 1 base between them. The CDR3 runs 10 residues. The V gene's germline CDR1 is DFQATT and CDR2 SNEGSKA (reference sequence).

V and J are TRBV15 and TRBJ2-1, with 13 positions matching TRBD2. The CDR3 consists of 19 residues. Germline V gene lookup returns CDR1 LNHNV and CDR2 YYDKDF (reference sequence). Trimming removed 2 bases from V and 3 bases from J; junction bases left unmatched: 10. CDR3 in amino acids: CATSRSRPGLAGVYNEQFF. CDR3 nucleotides: TGTGCCACCAGCAGATCCCGACCAGGACTAGCGGGGGTCTACAATGAGCAGTTCTTC.

The CDR3 here is CASSPRQGLRDSPLHF. The CDR3 nucleotides are TGTGCCAGCAGTCCTCGACAGGGGTTGAGGGATTCACCCCTCCACTTT. This sequence joins TRBV6-6 and TRBJ1-6; 8 bases match TRBD1. The CDR3 extends over 16 amino acids. V lost 5 bases, J lost 8 bases, and 11 bases stayed unmatched. Germline-derived CDR1 and CDR2 are MNHNY and SVGAGI (reference sequence).

This clone occurred a few times. The chain uses TRBV7-2 and TRBJ2-7; no definite D call. Looked up from germline, CDR1 is SGHTA and CDR2 is FQGNSA. Trimming left V 5 bases short and J 3 bases short, with 17 bases between. The CDR3 covers 15 residues. The CDR3 DNA reads as TGTGCCAGCAGCCCCCGTGGGCCGACGGGCTACGAGCAGTACTTC. Translated: CASSPRGPTGYEQYF. The full variable domain, rest sourced from reference TRBV7-2 and TRBJ2-7, is GAGVSQSPSNKVTEKGKDVELRCDPISGHTALYWYRQSLGQGLEFLIYFQGNSAPDKSGLPSDRFSAERTGGSVSTLTIQRTQQEDSAVYLCASSPRGPTGYEQYFGPGTRLTVT.

The table lists this clone with a few counts. The genes are TRBV19 and TRBJ1-5; D is undetermined. V gave up 5 bases and J gave up 2 bases, with 16 bases separating them. The CDR3 loop spans 16 amino acids. The germline V gene encodes CDR1 LNHDA and CDR2 SQIVND (reference sequence). CDR3 sequence reads: CASSWLGVLRNQPQHF. For the CDR3, the DNA is TGTGCCAGTAGTTGGCTAGGCGTACTCCGCAATCAGCCCCAGCATTTT. Full variable domain (missing parts from reference TRBV19 and TRBJ1-5): DGGITQSPKYLFRKEGQNVTLSCEQNLNHDAMYWYRQDPGQGLRLIYYSQIVNDFQKGDIAEGYSVSREKKESFPLTVTSAQKNPTAFYLCASSWLGVLRNQPQHFGDGTRLSIL.

This clone was counted only a few times. The genes are TRBV5-6 and TRBJ2-7, with D perhaps matching TRBD1 or TRBD2 (5 bases each). Trimming left V 4 bases short and J 1 base short, with 15 bases between. Germline V lookup: CDR1 SGHDT, CDR2 YYEEEE. This CDR3 contains 15 residues. This chain's CDR3 is CASSARGRLSYEQYF. CDR3 coding DNA: TGTGCCAGCAGCGCAAGGGGACGGCTTTCCTACGAGCAGTACTTC.

This clone has just a few counts. This chain links TRBV7-9 with TRBJ1-6; no firm D call. CDR1 is SEHNR, CDR2 FQNEAQ, per germline (reference sequence). CDR3 length: 17 residues. With 0 bases removed from V and 0 bases from J, the gap between germline ends came to 9 bases. CDR3 bases: TGTGCCAGCAGCTTAGCGGAGAAGAGCTCCTATAATTCACCCCTCCACTTT. This sequence encodes CASSLAEKSSYNSPLHF.

CDR3 residues: CAWRHLTVAGFNEQFF. The CDR3 DNA sequence: TGTGCCTGGAGGCACCTCACGGTAGCGGGATTCAATGAGCAGTTCTTC. The chain recombines TRBV30 with TRBJ2-1; 8 nucleotides align to TRBD2. This CDR3 is built from 16 residues. Germline V lookup: CDR1 GTSNPN, CDR2 SVGIG (reference sequence). Trimming took 3 bases from V and 6 from J; bases not matched to a gene: 13.

Only a few counts were recorded for this clone. The chain carries TRBV18 and TRBJ2-1; the D is unclear. This CDR3 is 15 amino acids long. Germline-derived CDR1 and CDR2 are KGHSH and LQKENI. V was clipped by 6 bases and J by 4 bases, with 16 bases between them. CDR3 nucleotides: TGTGCCAGCTCTACCTCCATGTACCCTTACAATGAGCAGTTCTTC. This codes for CASSTSMYPYNEQFF.